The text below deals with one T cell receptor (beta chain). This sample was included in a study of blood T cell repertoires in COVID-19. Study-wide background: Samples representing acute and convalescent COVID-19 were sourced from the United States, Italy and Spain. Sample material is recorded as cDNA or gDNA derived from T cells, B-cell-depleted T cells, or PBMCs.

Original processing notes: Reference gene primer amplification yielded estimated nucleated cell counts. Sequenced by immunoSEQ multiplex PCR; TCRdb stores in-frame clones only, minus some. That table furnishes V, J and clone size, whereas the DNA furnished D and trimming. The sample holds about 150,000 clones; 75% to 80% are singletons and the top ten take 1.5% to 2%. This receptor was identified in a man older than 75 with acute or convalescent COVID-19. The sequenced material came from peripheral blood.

CDR3 coding DNA: TGTGCCTGGAGTCCCTGGGACAGGGGGTCCTACAATGAGCAGTTCTTC. This sequence encodes CAWSPWDRGSYNEQFF. V is TRBV30 and J is TRBJ2-1; 11 bases line up with TRBD1. The CDR3 covers 16 residues. The J segment lost 1 base and the V segment lost 2 bases, leaving 4 bases of the junction unmatched. The V gene's germline CDR1 is GTSNPN and CDR2 SVGIG (reference sequence).